Below, one T cell receptor beta chain is given with its context. There is no known antigen for this receptor. No qualities accompany the bases; no much larger clone lies one base away. Systemically healthy Caucasian individuals from Russia, 35 to 50 in total and aged about 6 to 95 years, were included as donors. Ten milliliters of peripheral blood were drawn from each donor into EDTA-treated Vacutainer tubes. PBMCs were isolated by Ficoll-Paque density-gradient centrifugation, with at least 6 million obtained per sample. Trizol reagent was used to extract total RNA from PBMCs, with at least 5 micrograms per sample. The percentages of naive CD45RAhigh/CD27high T cells were determined by flow cytometry on a PBMC aliquot from every donor. The sample originates from a study of blood T cells in healthy people across ages (dated by TCRdb to about 2015). Background for the entire study: In model experiments, roughly one uniquely barcoded TCR beta cDNA molecule per two T cells was captured by template switching. The study measured age-related changes in TCR beta repertoire diversity using deep sequencing normalized with unique cDNA molecular identifiers. Donors were grouped into four age groups: young (average about 15 years), middle-aged (roughly 38), aged (around 60) and long-lived (around 80). Two additional independent replicas of 1 million unique cDNA reads from the same blood draw were analyzed for two donors (one aged 18 to 29 and one aged 80 or older). Results the study describes overall, beyond this receptor: Because profiling used bulk unsorted PBMCs, naive and antigen-experienced compartments could not be compared conclusively. Total diversity estimates from one million sequenced T cells were considered lower bounds and underestimates. Because the CMV infection status of the donors was unknown, age-related changes in expanded clonotypes may potentially have been confounded. Compared with the aged group, the long-lived group had more naive CD4+ T cells, fewer expanded clones and increased TCR diversity, a pattern suggesting age selection. As age increased, observed TCR beta diversity per million T cells dropped in a roughly linear way, and a significant reduction was already evident by age about 40. The percentage of naive T cells measured by flow cytometry correlated strongly with observed TCR beta diversity.

At the junction V is shortened by 5 bases and J by 6 bases; bases outside the gene matches: 3. The CDR3 contains 14 residues, cysteine and phenylalanine counted. The sequence is cut down to CDR3 DNA, 42 bases in frame from base 1. CDR1 DFQATT and CDR2 SNEGSKA are derived from the germline V gene (reference sequence). Libraries came from 5' RACE. Instrument on record: Illumina HiSeq 2500. A second PCR of 7 to 11 cycles was performed with a sample-barcoded 5' primer and a J-beta primer mix. A template-switch 5' adaptor carrying 12 random nucleotides introduced a unique molecular identifier onto each TCR beta cDNA molecule. Each sample yielded at least 2.5 million CDR3-containing paired-end reads. All of the RNA was converted into first-strand cDNA using the Mint cDNA synthesis kit, with a TRBC-specific oligonucleotide serving as the primer. Following uracil-DNA glycosylase treatment, all cDNA underwent a first 18-cycle PCR with the universal primers M1SS and BC2_uni_R. As for how the authors treated the data: For normalization, 1 million high-quality reads, each with a distinct molecular identifier, were randomly selected from each sample. Reads sharing molecular identifiers were discarded rather than binned into consensus sequences. MiTCR, with a Q25 quality threshold and the strictest error-elimination algorithm, was used for CDR3 identification, clonotype clustering and error correction. A nonparametric unseen species model with Euler transformation was used to estimate a lower bound on total TCR beta diversity. Through fastp at Q25 and MiXCR, TCRdb rebuilt clones from the public reads, retaining in-frame beta chains. Every CDR3 protein is listed once, alongside the most common genes and DNA of its rows. The V and J calls, along with clone size, are taken from TCRdb and not from the paper's own processing. The sample has hundreds of thousands of distinct CDR3 sequences on record, around 25% of them singletons. Clones ranked in the top ten supply around 9.2% of the sample.

This sample was also put to use in a study of T cells of mothers and their children. As noted in the second study: Nine systemically healthy Caucasian individuals served as donors, namely three mothers together with their six children. cDNA synthesis consumed the entire amount of extracted RNA, loaded at around 1.4 ug RNA in each 15 ul reaction. In the second PCR, the M1S primer introduced both the sample barcodes and 2-4 random nucleotides. More than 8.5 million TCR beta CDR3 reads were obtained from each mother, and some 3.2 million reads were obtained from each child. Thymic selection shapes the output of TCR recombination in a similar way in related and unrelated pairs, and inherited differences have a minor effect. Normalized repertoire overlap was always found to be slightly, but never significantly, higher in related mother-child pairs than in unrelated mother-child pairs. Persistent microchimeric T cell clones were not detected, at a sensitivity of approximately 100 clones per million clonotypes. The study used deep NGS to compare TCR beta repertoires of mothers and children, seeking features distinguishing related mother-child pairs from unrelated individuals. Mothers averaged around 43 +/- 4 years of age and children averaged about 10 +/- 4 years. After adapter ligation with NEBNext reagents, the libraries were sequenced on Illumina HiSeq 2000 with 100+100 nt paired-end reads. To prevent cross-contamination, the mother and child libraries were prepared one month apart and sequenced in separate runs. Each donor had between roughly 450,000 and 2,100,000 distinct TCR beta clonotypes identified. Naive TCR beta clonotypes were estimated from low-frequency clonotypes matched to each donor's FACS-determined naive share, without sorting.

The sequenced sample was blood. The V gene is TRBV20-1 and the J gene is TRBJ2-2; 13 junctional bases match TRBD2. The TCR originated in a boy between 10 and 17 years old in good health. Read as DNA, the sequence is TGCAGTGCTTATACTAGCGGGAGGGCCGGGGAGCTGTTTTTT. It encodes CSAYTSGRAGELFF.